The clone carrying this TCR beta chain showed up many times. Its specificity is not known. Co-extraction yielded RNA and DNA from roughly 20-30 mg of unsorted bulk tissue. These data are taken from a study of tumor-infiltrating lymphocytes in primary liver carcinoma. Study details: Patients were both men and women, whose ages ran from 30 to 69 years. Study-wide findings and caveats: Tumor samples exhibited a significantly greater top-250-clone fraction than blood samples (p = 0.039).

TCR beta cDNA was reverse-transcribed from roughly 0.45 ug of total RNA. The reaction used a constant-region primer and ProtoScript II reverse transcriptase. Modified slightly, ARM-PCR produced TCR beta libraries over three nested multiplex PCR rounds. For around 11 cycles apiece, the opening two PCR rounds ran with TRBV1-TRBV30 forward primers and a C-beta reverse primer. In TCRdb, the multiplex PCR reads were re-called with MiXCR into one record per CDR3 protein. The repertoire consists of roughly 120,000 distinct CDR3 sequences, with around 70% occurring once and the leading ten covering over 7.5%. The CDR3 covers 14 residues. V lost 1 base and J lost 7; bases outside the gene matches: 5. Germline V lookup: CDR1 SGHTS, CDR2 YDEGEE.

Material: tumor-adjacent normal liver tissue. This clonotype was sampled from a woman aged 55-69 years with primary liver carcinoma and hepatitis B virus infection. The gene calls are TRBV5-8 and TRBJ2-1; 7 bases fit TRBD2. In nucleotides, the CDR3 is TGTGCCAGCAGCTTGCGGGGAGGGAAGAATGAGCAGTTCTTC. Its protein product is CASSLRGGKNEQFF.